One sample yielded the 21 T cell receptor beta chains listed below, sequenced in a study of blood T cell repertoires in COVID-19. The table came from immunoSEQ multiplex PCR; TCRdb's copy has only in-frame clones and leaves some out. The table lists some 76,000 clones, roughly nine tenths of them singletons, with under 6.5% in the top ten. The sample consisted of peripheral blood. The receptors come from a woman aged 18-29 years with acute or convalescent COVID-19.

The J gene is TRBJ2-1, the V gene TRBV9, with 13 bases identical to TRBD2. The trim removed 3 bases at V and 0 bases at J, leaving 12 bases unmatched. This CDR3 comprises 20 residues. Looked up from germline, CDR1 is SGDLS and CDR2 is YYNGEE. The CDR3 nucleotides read TGTGCCAGCAGCGATAATGGACTAGCGGGAGCGCCCACCTCCTACAATGAGCAGTTCTTC. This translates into CASSDNGLAGAPTSYNEQFF.

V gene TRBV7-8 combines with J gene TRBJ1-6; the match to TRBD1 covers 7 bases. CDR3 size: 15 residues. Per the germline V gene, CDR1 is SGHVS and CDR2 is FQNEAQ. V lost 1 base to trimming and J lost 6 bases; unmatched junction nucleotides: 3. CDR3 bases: TGTGCCAGCAGCTTAGAGACAGGGATTAATTCACCCCTCCACTTT. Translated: CASSLETGINSPLHF.

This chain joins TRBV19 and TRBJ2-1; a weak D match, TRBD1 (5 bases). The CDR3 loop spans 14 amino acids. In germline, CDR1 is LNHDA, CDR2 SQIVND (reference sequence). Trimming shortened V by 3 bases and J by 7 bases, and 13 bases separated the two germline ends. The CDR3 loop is CASSMARALNEQFF. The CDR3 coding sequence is TGTGCCAGTAGTATGGCCAGGGCTCTTAATGAGCAGTTCTTC.

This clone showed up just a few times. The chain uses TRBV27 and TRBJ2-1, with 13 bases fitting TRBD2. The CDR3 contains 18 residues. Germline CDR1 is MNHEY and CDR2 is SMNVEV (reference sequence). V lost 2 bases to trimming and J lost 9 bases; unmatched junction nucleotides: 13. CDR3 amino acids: CASSLRGLRLAGGFEQFF. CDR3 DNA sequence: TGTGCCAGCAGTTTACGGGGCTTGAGACTAGCGGGAGGTTTTGAGCAGTTCTTC.

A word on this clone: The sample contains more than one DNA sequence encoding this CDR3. The CDR3 DNA sequence: TGCGCCAGCAGCCAAGATCCGACAACCTACGAGCAGTACTTC. Translated: CASSQDPTTYEQYF. V and J are TRBV4-1 and TRBJ2-7; D not resolved. V lost 0 bases and J lost 2, with 8 bases in between. The germline gives CDR1 MGHRA, CDR2 YSYEKL. The length of the CDR3 is 14 residues.

CDR3 residues: CATMGRGSTDTQYF. The CDR3 bases are TGTGCCACCATGGGCAGGGGAAGCACAGATACGCAGTATTTT. The rearrangement uses TRBV24-1 and TRBJ2-3, with a tentative D call TRBD1 (6 bases). This CDR3 has 14 amino acids. V was pared by 8 bases and J by 0 bases, with 11 bases between. Germline V gene data show CDR1 as KGHDR and CDR2 as SFDVKD.

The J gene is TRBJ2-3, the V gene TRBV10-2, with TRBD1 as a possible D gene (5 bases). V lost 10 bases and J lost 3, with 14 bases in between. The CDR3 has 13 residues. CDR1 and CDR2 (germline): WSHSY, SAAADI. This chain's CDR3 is CANDESGTDTQYF. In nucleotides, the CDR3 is TGCGCCAACGATGAATCAGGGACAGATACGCAGTATTTT.

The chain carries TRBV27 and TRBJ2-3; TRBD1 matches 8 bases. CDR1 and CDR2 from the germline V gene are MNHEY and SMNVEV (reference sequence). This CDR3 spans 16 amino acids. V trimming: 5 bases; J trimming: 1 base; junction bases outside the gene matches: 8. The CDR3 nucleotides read TGTGCCAGCAGTCCGCACGCGGGACAGGGCACAGATACGCAGTATTTT. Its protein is CASSPHAGQGTDTQYF.

In nucleotides, the CDR3 is TGCGCCAGCAGTGAGTTTTCTCTCGGGGGTCCCTACGAGCAGTACTTC. Translating gives CASSEFSLGGPYEQYF. This chain links TRBV10-2 with TRBJ2-7; a possible D gene is TRBD2 (6 bases). CDR1 is WSHSY and CDR2 is SAAADI in the germline V gene. The CDR3 sequence is 16 residues long. V was shortened by 1 base and J by 2 bases, with 15 bases between the two germline ends.

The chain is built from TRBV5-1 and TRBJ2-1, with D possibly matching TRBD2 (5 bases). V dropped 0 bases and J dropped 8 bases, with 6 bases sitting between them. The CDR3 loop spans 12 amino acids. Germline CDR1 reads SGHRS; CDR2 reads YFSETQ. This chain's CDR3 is CASSLAGDEQFF. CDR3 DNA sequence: TGCGCCAGCAGCTTGGCCGGGGATGAGCAGTTCTTC.

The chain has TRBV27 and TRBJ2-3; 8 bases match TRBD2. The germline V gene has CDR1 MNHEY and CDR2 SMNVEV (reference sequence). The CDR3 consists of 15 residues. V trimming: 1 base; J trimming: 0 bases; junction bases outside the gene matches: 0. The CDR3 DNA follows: TGTGCCAGCAGTTTATTAGCGGGGAGCACAGATACGCAGTATTTT. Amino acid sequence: CASSLLAGSTDTQYF.

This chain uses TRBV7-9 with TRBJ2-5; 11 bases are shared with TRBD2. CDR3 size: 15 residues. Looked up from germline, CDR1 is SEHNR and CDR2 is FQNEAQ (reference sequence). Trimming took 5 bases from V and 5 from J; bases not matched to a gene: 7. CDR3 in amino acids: CASSHRLAGMETQYF. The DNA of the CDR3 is TGTGCCAGCAGCCATCGACTAGCGGGAATGGAGACCCAGTACTTC.

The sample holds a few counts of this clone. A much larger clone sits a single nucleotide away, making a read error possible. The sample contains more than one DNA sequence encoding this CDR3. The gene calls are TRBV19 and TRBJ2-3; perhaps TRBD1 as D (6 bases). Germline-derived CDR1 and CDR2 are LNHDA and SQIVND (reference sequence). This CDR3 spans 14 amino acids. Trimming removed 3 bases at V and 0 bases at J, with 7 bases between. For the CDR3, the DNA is TGTGCCAGTAGTATTACAGGGAGCACAGATACGCAGTATTTT. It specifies CASSITGSTDTQYF.

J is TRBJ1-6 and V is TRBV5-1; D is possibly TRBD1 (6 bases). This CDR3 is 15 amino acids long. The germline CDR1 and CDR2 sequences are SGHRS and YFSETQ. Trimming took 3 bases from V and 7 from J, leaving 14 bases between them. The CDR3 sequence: CASSSSGAQNSPLHF. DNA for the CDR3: TGCGCCAGCAGCTCCTCAGGGGCTCAGAATTCACCCCTCCACTTT.

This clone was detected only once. CDR3 sequence (DNA): TGTGCCAGCTTCACAGGGTACGGTGAAAAACTGTTTTTT. Translating it yields CASFTGYGEKLFF. This rearrangement joins TRBV2 to TRBJ1-4; tentatively, D is TRBD1 (6 bases). Per the germline V gene, CDR1 is SNHLY and CDR2 is FYNNEI. Trimming took off 8 bases at V and 7 bases at J, with 14 bases between the two ends. The CDR3 runs to 13 residues.

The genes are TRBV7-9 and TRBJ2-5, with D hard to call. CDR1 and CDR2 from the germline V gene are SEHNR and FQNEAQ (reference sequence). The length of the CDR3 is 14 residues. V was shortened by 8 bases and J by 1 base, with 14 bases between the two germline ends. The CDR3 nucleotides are TGTGCCAGCGCCCCTGACCCGGGCCAAGAGACCCAGTACTTC. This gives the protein CASAPDPGQETQYF.

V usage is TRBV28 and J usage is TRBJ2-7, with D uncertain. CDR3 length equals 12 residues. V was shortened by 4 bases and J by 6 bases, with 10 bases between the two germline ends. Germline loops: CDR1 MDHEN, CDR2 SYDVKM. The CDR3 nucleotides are TGTGCCAGCAGTTCCCCCCCCCGCGAGCAGTACTTC. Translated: CASSSPPREQYF.

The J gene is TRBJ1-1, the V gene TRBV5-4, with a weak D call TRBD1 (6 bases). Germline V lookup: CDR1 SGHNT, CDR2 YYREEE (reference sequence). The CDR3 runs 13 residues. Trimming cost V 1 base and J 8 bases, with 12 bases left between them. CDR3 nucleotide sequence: TGTGCCAGCAGCTTGTGGGGGCGAACGGAAGCTTTCTTT. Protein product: CASSLWGRTEAFF.

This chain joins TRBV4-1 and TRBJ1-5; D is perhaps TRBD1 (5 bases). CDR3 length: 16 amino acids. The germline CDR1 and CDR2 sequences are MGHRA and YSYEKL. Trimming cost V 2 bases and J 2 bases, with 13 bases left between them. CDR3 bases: TGCGCCAGCAGCCAAACCCAGGGAATTGGCAATCAGCCCCAGCATTTT. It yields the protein CASSQTQGIGNQPQHF.

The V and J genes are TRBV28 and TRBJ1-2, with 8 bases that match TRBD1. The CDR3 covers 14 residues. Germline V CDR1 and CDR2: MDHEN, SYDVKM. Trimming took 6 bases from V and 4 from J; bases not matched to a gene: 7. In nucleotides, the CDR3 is TGTGCCAGCAGCGAACAGGGGGTCTCCTATGGCTACACCTTC. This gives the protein CASSEQGVSYGYTF.

In nucleotides, the CDR3 is TGTGCCAGCAGTCAGCGGGATGAAAAACTGTTTTTT. Translated, it gives CASSQRDEKLFF. The chain couples TRBV28 to TRBJ1-4; D remains ambiguous. Germline V lookup: CDR1 MDHEN, CDR2 SYDVKM. Trimming pared 5 bases from V and 6 bases from J, leaving 7 bases between. CDR3 length equals 12 residues. Based on the CDR3 plus reference TRBV28 and TRBJ1-4, the full variable domain is DVKVTQSSRYLVKRTGEKVFLECVQDMDHENMFWYRQDPGLGLRLIYFSYDVKMKEKGDIPEGYSVSREKKERFSLILESASTNQTSMYLCASSQRDEKLFFGSGTQLSVL.